Given below is one T cell receptor (beta chain) in context. With 6 bases removed from V and 1 base from J, the gap between germline ends came to 21 bases. The CDR3 has 17 amino acids. Looked up from germline, CDR1 is MDHEN and CDR2 is SYDVKM. This record belongs to a study of early T cells in non-severe SARS-CoV-2 infection. Study-level background: The study sequenced bulk RNA from unsorted whole blood, with chains unpaired.

TCRdb recomputed calls from the 5' RACE reads with MiXCR, one row per CDR3 protein. This sample yields about 87,000 distinct CDR3 sequences, of which approximately 15% are seen a single time; 5% to 7% belongs to the top ten. Sequencing was done on a sample of whole blood. This clonotype was obtained from an adult who was a healthcare worker with PCR-confirmed SARS-CoV-2 infection or an uninfected control (not recorded which). V is TRBV28 and J is TRBJ1-1; D may be TRBD1 (5 bases). The CDR3 bases are TGTGCCAGCAGCAACGGGGCCCCCGGGACCGGGAACACTGAAGCTTTCTTT. Residues: CASSNGAPGTGNTEAFF.